The sequence of this T cell receptor (beta chain) was determined in a study of blood T cells in healthy people across ages. This CDR3 is built from 19 residues. Trimming cost V 1 base and J 2 bases; bases outside gene matches: 12. Germline V CDR1 and CDR2: LGHDT, YNNKEL (reference sequence). Primers used in a second PCR of about 7 to 12 cycles were a sample-barcoded 5' primer and a J-beta primer mix. Using its own MiXCR run on the 5' RACE reads, TCRdb lists one record per CDR3 protein. The sample carries about 1.1 million distinct CDR3 sequences, around two fifths recorded once. No fewer than 7 million PBMCs went into each sample. Samples each had at least 5 micrograms of total RNA extracted.

The sequenced material came from blood. The source is a young man in good health. The chain employs TRBV3-1 and TRBJ2-3, with TRBD2 matching over 10 bases. The CDR3 nucleotides are TGTGCCAGCAGCCAAGCCCGGTCGGCTAGCGGGGGACTCACAGATACGCAGTATTTT. Its protein product is CASSQARSASGGLTDTQYF.